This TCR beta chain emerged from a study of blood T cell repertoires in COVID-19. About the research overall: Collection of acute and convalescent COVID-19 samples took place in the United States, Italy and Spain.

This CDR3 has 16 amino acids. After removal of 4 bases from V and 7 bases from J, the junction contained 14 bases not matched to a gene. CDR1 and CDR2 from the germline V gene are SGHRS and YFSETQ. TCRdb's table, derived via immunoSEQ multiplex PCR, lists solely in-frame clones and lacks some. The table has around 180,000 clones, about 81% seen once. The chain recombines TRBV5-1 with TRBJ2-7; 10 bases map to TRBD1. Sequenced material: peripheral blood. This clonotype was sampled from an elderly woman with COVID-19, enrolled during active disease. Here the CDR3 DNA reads TGCGCCAGCAGCGACGGACAGGGGGGAACAATTTCGGAGCAGTACTTC. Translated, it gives CASSDGQGGTISEQYF.